Listed below are T cell receptor beta chains from one sample, sequenced in a study of beta chain features in type 1 diabetes. The protocol was immunoSEQ multiplex PCR, while the TCRdb copy is restricted to in-frame clones and leaves out a portion. The table includes about 120,000 clones, roughly 15% detected once. Sequences were obtained from central memory CD4+ T cells from blood. The receptor set was obtained from a man aged 25 to 40 with type 1 diabetes. Each CDR3 is given with its conserved first and last residue. D genes are given only for firm matches. Clone size is stated in some rows and not others, as once, few, many or a class when expanded.

size: NA; V: TRBV5-1; J: TRBJ1-4; D: NA; CDR3: CASSLGGNEKLFF; DNA: TGCGCCAGCAGCTTGGGGGGTAATGAAAAACTGTTTTTT
size: few; V: TRBV29-1; J: TRBJ2-5; D: NA; CDR3: CSVASPVGETQYF; DNA: TGCAGCGTCGCCAGTCCCGTAGGAGAGACCCAGTACTTC
size: NA; V: TRBV7-3; J: TRBJ2-3; D: TRBD2; CDR3: CASSLISGTSGGTSTDTQYF; DNA: TGTGCCAGCAGCCTAATATCCGGGACTAGCGGGGGCACTAGCACAGATACGCAGTATTTT
size: NA; V: TRBV7-2; J: TRBJ2-7; D: NA; CDR3: CASSLDGSYEQYF; DNA: TGTGCCAGCAGCTTGGACGGCTCCTACGAGCAGTACTTC
size: few; V: TRBV30; J: TRBJ1-2; D: NA; CDR3: CAWSVRYGYTF; DNA: TGTGCCTGGAGTGTACGCTATGGCTACACCTTC
size: few; V: TRBV30; J: TRBJ2-5; D: TRBD2; CDR3: CAWSYSSGGAETQYF; DNA: TGTGCCTGGAGTTACTCTAGCGGGGGGGCAGAGACCCAGTACTTC
size: NA; V: TRBV13; J: TRBJ2-6; D: NA; CDR3: CASSLRPGRGSGANVLTF; DNA: TGTGCCAGCAGCTTAAGGCCAGGAAGGGGCTCTGGGGCCAACGTCCTGACTTTC
size: NA; V: TRBV7-9; J: TRBJ2-3; D: TRBD1; CDR3: CASSATTRDSKTTDTQYF; DNA: TGTGCCAGCAGCGCTACAACCCGGGACAGCAAAACCACAGATACGCAGTATTTT
size: few; V: TRBV2; J: TRBJ2-1; D: NA; CDR3: CASSVGFEQFF; DNA: TGTGCCAGCAGTGTGGGTTTTGAGCAGTTCTTC
size: NA; V: TRBV5-4; J: TRBJ2-1; D: TRBD1; CDR3: CASSFSQGAPGNEQFF; DNA: TGTGCCAGCAGCTTCTCACAGGGGGCGCCGGGCAATGAGCAGTTCTTC
size: NA; V: TRBV2; J: TRBJ2-1; D: TRBD2; CDR3: CASSKGLAGVLNEQFF; DNA: TGTGCCAGCAGTAAAGGACTAGCGGGGGTACTCAATGAGCAGTTCTTC
size: NA; V: TRBV9; J: TRBJ2-1; D: NA; CDR3: CASSASGYNEQFF; DNA: TGTGCCAGCAGCGCGAGCGGCTACAATGAGCAGTTCTTC
size: many; V: TRBV7-2; J: TRBJ2-3; D: NA; CDR3: CASSIQYTQYF; DNA: TGTGCCAGCAGCATCCAATATACGCAGTATTTT
size: NA; V: TRBV7-7; J: TRBJ2-2; D: TRBD1; CDR3: CASSLGAGQGQAELFF; DNA: TGTGCCAGCAGCTTAGGGGCGGGACAGGGACAGGCGGAGCTGTTTTTT
size: few; V: TRBV4-3; J: TRBJ2-3; D: NA; CDR3: CASSQDLGSTYRVDDTDTQYF; DNA: TGCGCCAGCAGCCAAGATTTGGGTTCTACTTACAGGGTGGATGATACAGATACGCAGTATTTT
size: few; V: TRBV5-1; J: TRBJ1-4; D: NA; CDR3: CASSVGQSSNEKLFF; DNA: TGCGCCAGCAGCGTCGGACAGAGTTCTAATGAAAAACTGTTTTTT
size: NA; V: TRBV28; J: TRBJ2-7; D: NA; CDR3: CASTPNILSYEQYF; DNA: TGTGCCAGCACGCCAAACATACTCTCCTACGAGCAGTACTTC
size: NA; V: TRBV5-1; J: TRBJ2-3; D: TRBD2; CDR3: CASSPGLAGADTQYF; DNA: TGCGCCAGCAGCCCGGGACTAGCGGGGGCAGATACGCAGTATTTT
size: many; V: TRBV2; J: TRBJ1-1; D: TRBD1; CDR3: CASIYRGKSNTEAFF; DNA: TGTGCCAGCATTTACAGGGGAAAGAGCAACACTGAAGCTTTCTTT
size: NA; V: TRBV30; J: TRBJ2-5; D: NA; CDR3: CAWSVPGPETQYF; DNA: TGTGCCTGGAGTGTGCCGGGCCCAGAGACCCAGTACTTC
size: once; V: TRBV6-5; J: TRBJ2-1; D: NA; CDR3: CASSPRQGGNEQFF; DNA: TGTGCCAGCAGCCCTAGACAGGGAGGCAATGAGCAGTTCTTC
size: NA; V: TRBV4-2; J: TRBJ2-7; D: NA; CDR3: CASSQASSQSSYEQYF; DNA: TGTGCCAGCAGCCAAGCGTCTAGCCAAAGCTCCTACGAGCAGTACTTC
size: few; V: TRBV9; J: TRBJ2-5; D: NA; CDR3: CASSVGVSSEETQYF; DNA: TGTGCCAGCAGCGTAGGTGTCAGTAGCGAAGAGACCCAGTACTTC
size: many; V: TRBV5-5; J: TRBJ2-1; D: TRBD2; CDR3: CASSLLAANNEQFF; DNA: TGTGCCAGCAGCTTGCTAGCGGCCAACAATGAGCAGTTCTTC
size: NA; V: TRBV9; J: TRBJ1-3; D: NA; CDR3: CASSAEGDTIYF; DNA: TGTGCCAGCAGCGCCGAGGGCGACACCATATATTTT
size: few; V: TRBV2; J: TRBJ2-5; D: NA; CDR3: CASSVDIQETQYF; DNA: TGTGCCAGCAGTGTGGACATCCAAGAGACCCAGTACTTC
size: few; V: TRBV4-3; J: TRBJ1-2; D: NA; CDR3: CASSQDSLDRRRGYTF; DNA: TGCGCCAGCAGCCAAGATTCGTTAGACAGGAGGAGAGGCTACACCTTC
size: NA; V: TRBV29-1; J: TRBJ1-2; D: TRBD1; CDR3: CSVDRANYGYTF; DNA: TGCAGCGTGGACAGGGCTAACTATGGCTACACCTTC
size: few; V: TRBV6-5; J: TRBJ1-2; D: NA; CDR3: CASSRGTAYGYTF; DNA: TGTGCCAGCAGCCGCGGAACAGCCTATGGCTACACCTTC
size: NA; V: TRBV7-2; J: TRBJ2-3; D: NA; CDR3: CASSLVWQGGDTQYF; DNA: TGTGCCAGCAGCTTAGTATGGCAGGGAGGAGATACGCAGTATTTT
size: NA; V: TRBV6-4; J: TRBJ2-1; D: NA; CDR3: CASSGRYRYNEQFF; DNA: TGTGCCAGCAGCGGAAGGTATAGATACAATGAGCAGTTCTTC
size: NA; V: TRBV27; J: TRBJ2-3; D: NA; CDR3: CASSSLSQDTQYF; DNA: TGTGCCAGCAGTTCCCTTAGCCAAGATACGCAGTATTTT
size: few; V: TRBV4-1; J: TRBJ1-2; D: TRBD1; CDR3: CASSGRDRVGYTF; DNA: TGCGCCAGCAGCGGCCGGGACAGGGTTGGCTACACCTTC